This record looks at one T cell receptor (beta chain) sequence and its context. V lost 2 bases, J lost 6 bases, and 4 bases stayed unmatched. The CDR3 consists of 14 residues. Germline assignment: CDR1 SGHVS and CDR2 FQNEAQ. This sample stems from a study of blood T cell repertoires in COVID-19. Data came from immunoSEQ multiplex PCR; TCRdb stores just in-frame clones and leaves some out. The data hold approximately 45,000 clones, with around 82% observed a single time. The origin of this receptor is a woman over 75 with acute or convalescent COVID-19. The material sequenced was peripheral blood. The rearrangement joins TRBV7-8 to TRBJ1-5; 7 bases are a match to TRBD1. Here the CDR3 DNA reads TGTGCCAGCAGCTTAAGCACAGGGGTTCAGCCCCAGCATTTT. It codes for CASSLSTGVQPQHF.